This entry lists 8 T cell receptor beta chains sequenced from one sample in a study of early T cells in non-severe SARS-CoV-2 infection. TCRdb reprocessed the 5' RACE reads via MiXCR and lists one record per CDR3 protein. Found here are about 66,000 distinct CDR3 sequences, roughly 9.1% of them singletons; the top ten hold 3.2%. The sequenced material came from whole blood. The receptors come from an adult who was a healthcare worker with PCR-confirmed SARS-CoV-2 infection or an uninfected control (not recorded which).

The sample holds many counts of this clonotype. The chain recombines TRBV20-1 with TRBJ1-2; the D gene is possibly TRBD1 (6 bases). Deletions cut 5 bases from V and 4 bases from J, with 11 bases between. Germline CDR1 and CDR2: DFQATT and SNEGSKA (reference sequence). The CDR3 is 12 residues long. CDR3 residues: CSAWGAGYGYTF. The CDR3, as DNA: TGCAGTGCTTGGGGGGCAGGCTATGGCTACACCTTC.

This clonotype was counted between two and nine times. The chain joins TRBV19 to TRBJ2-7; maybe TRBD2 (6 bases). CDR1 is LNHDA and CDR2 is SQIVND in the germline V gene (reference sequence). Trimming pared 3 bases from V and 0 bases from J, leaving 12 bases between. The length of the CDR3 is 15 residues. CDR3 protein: CASSMDSGTSYEQYF. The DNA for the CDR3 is TGTGCCAGTAGTATGGATAGCGGAACCTCCTACGAGCAGTACTTC.

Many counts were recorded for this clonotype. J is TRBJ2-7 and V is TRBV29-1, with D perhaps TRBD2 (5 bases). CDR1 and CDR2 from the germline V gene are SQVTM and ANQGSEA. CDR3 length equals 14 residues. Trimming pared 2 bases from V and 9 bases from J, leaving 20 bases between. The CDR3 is CSVEYQAGMSRQYF. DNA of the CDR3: TGCAGCGTTGAATATCAGGCCGGGATGTCTCGGCAGTACTTC.

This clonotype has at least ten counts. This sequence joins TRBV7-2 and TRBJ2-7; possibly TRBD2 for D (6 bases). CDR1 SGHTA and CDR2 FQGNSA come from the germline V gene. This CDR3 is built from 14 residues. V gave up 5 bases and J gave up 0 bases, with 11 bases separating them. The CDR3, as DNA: TGTGCCAGCAGCCCTGAGACTAGCTCCTACGAGCAGTACTTC. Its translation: CASSPETSSYEQYF.

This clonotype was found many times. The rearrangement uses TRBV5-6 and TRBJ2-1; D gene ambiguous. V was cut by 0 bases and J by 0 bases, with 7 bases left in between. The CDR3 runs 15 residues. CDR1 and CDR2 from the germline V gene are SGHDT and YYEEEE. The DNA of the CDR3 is TGTGCCAGCAGCTTGGCCGGACCCTCCTACAATGAGCAGTTCTTC. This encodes CASSLAGPSYNEQFF.

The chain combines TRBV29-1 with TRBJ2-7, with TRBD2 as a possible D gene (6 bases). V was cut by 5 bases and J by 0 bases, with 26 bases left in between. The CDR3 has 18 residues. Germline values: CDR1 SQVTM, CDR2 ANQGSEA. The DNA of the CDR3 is TGCAGCGTTAGCCGAATTAGCGGTCGGGCCGCTCTCTCCTACGAGCAGTACTTC. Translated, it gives CSVSRISGRAALSYEQYF.

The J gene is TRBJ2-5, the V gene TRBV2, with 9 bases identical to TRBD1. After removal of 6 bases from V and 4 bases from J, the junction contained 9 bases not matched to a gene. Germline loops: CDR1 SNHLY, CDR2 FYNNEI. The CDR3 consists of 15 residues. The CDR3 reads CASSGGTGWRETQYF. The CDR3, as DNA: TGTGCCAGCAGCGGAGGGACAGGGTGGCGAGAGACCCAGTACTTC.

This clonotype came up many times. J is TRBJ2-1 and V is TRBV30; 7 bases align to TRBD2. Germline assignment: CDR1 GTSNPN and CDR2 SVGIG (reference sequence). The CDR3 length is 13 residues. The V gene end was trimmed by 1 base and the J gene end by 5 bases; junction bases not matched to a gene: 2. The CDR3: CAWSGGRNNEQFF. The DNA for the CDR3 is TGTGCCTGGAGTGGCGGGAGAAACAATGAGCAGTTCTTC.